One sample yielded the 27 T cell receptor beta chains listed below, sequenced in a study of beta chain features in type 1 diabetes. Every isolated RNA sample was fully reverse transcribed, so sequencing captured expressed TCRB transcripts. The repertoire was sequenced with immunoSEQ multiplex PCR; TCRdb's copy has only in-frame clones and lacks some. The table records 330,000 or so clones, 14% of them present only once. The material sequenced was central memory CD4+ T cells from blood. The receptors here all came from a young man in good health.

The chain is built from TRBV27 and TRBJ2-1; 10 bases are a match to TRBD1. The CDR3 has 16 residues. Trimming at V came to 5 bases and at J to 3 bases, leaving 7 bases not matched to a gene. Germline loops: CDR1 MNHEY, CDR2 SMNVEV (reference sequence). CDR3 in amino acids: CASSTPRDRGYNEQFF. CDR3 sequence (DNA): TGTGCCAGCAGTACCCCCCGGGACAGGGGCTACAATGAGCAGTTCTTC.

The chain has TRBV5-6 and TRBJ2-5; possible D gene TRBD2, 5 bases. The CDR3 consists of 15 residues. V was trimmed by 6 bases and J by 4 bases, leaving 19 bases between them. CDR1 and CDR2 (germline): SGHDT, YYEEEE. CDR3 sequence: CASTIDRGPGETQYF. The DNA for the CDR3 is TGTGCCAGCACCATCGACCGAGGGCCTGGAGAGACCCAGTACTTC.

The CDR3 here is CASSQMGLEKREQYF. The CDR3 DNA follows: TGCGCCAGCAGCCAAATGGGCCTTGAGAAACGCGAGCAGTACTTC. The chain recombines TRBV4-1 with TRBJ2-7, with D hard to call. Between the trimmed V and J ends, which lost 2 bases and 6 bases, there was a span of 17 bases. CDR1 MGHRA and CDR2 YSYEKL come from the germline V gene. The CDR3 contains 15 residues.

This clone was observed once. The J gene is TRBJ2-6, the V gene TRBV5-1, with D possibly matching TRBD2 (7 bases). Trimming stripped 4 bases from V and 4 bases from J, with 24 bases between. CDR1 is SGHRS and CDR2 is YFSETQ in the germline V gene. The CDR3 covers 19 residues. This CDR3 is CASSARGGAALVGANVLTF. The CDR3 bases are TGCGCCAGCAGCGCCCGAGGGGGGGCAGCTCTGGTCGGGGCCAACGTCCTGACTTTC.

This rearrangement joins TRBV5-1 to TRBJ2-5; 7 positions match TRBD1. The length of the CDR3 is 14 residues. CDR1 and CDR2 from the germline V gene are SGHRS and YFSETQ. V was clipped by 7 bases and J by 2 bases; unmatched bases: 8. The CDR3 reads CASGLGDSQETQYF. CDR3 nucleotides: TGCGCCAGCGGGCTAGGGGACAGTCAAGAGACCCAGTACTTC.

The CDR3, as DNA: TGTGCCAGCAGTCCATCGGGGGGGCAGTATAGCAATCAGCCCCAGCATTTT. This codes for CASSPSGGQYSNQPQHF. This chain uses TRBV25-1 with TRBJ1-5, with D maybe TRBD1 (6 bases). CDR3 length equals 17 residues. In germline, CDR1 is MGHDK, CDR2 SYGVNS. V dropped 5 bases and J dropped 0 bases, with 17 bases sitting between them.

This clone showed up just a few times. The chain carries TRBV5-6 and TRBJ2-2, with D hard to call. Trimming left V 2 bases short and J 3 bases short, with 14 bases between. This CDR3 is 16 amino acids long. Germline CDR1 is SGHDT and CDR2 is YYEEEE. The CDR3 loop is CASSLHNRVDTGELFF. The CDR3 DNA follows: TGTGCCAGCAGCTTACATAATCGGGTTGACACCGGGGAGCTGTTTTTT.

This clone was seen only a few times. The rearrangement uses TRBV15 and TRBJ2-5; D might be TRBD1 (5 bases). The V gene's germline CDR1 is LNHNV and CDR2 YYDKDF (reference sequence). V was pared by 0 bases and J by 1 base, with 6 bases between. The CDR3 totals 14 residues. The CDR3 DNA reads TGTGCCACCAGCAGAGATGGGGCCCAAGAGACCCAGTACTTC. Translated, it gives CATSRDGAQETQYF.

This clone was counted between two and nine times. This sequence joins TRBV29-1 and TRBJ2-2; D unclear. Trimming removed 4 bases at V and 6 bases at J, with 6 bases between. This CDR3 region has 11 residues. Germline CDR1 reads SQVTM; CDR2 reads ANQGSEA. The CDR3 nucleotides read TGCAGCGTTGGGAGTTCCGGGGAGCTGTTTTTT. It is translated as CSVGSSGELFF.

The chain joins TRBV10-2 to TRBJ1-6; 7 bases fit TRBD1. The CDR3 covers 14 residues. V lost 3 bases to trimming and J lost 10 bases; unmatched junction nucleotides: 6. Germline assignment: CDR1 WSHSY and CDR2 SAAADI. CDR3 amino acids: CASSDGLGGSPLHF. DNA for the CDR3: TGCGCCAGCAGTGATGGGTTAGGGGGCTCACCCCTCCACTTT.

This clone has more than one count but fewer than ten. The chain combines TRBV6-5 with TRBJ2-5; 8 bases map to TRBD2. V lost 8 bases, J lost 5 bases, and 13 bases stayed unmatched. CDR3 length: 15 residues. Germline CDR1 reads MNHEY; CDR2 reads SVGAGI. The CDR3 region is CASVKRGSGVETQYF. CDR3 DNA: TGTGCCAGCGTTAAGCGGGGGTCGGGAGTGGAGACCCAGTACTTC.

Remarks on this clone: The same CDR3 also results from other DNA sequences found in this sample. The genes are TRBV5-6 and TRBJ2-5; the match to TRBD1 covers 7 bases. The germline V gene encodes CDR1 SGHDT and CDR2 YYEEEE. After removal of 4 bases from V and 1 base from J, the junction contained 4 bases not matched to a gene. The CDR3 consists of 14 residues. Written as DNA, the CDR3 is TGTGCCAGCAGCCTCGGGACAGCCCAAGAGACCCAGTACTTC. Translated: CASSLGTAQETQYF.

The J gene is TRBJ2-1, the V gene TRBV20-1; D perhaps matches TRBD2 (5 bases). The germline V and J ends were trimmed by 7 bases and 7 bases, with 11 bases remaining between them. Germline V CDR1 and CDR2: DFQATT, SNEGSKA (reference sequence). The CDR3 runs to 11 residues. The CDR3 reads CSEKGVNEQFF. CDR3 nucleotide sequence: TGCAGTGAAAAGGGAGTAAATGAGCAGTTCTTC.

The chain couples TRBV19 to TRBJ1-2; D unresolved. The V gene's germline CDR1 is LNHDA and CDR2 SQIVND (reference sequence). The CDR3 has 16 amino acids. Trimming removed 1 base at V and 4 bases at J, with 16 bases between. DNA of the CDR3: TGTGCCAGTAGTATAGGTGGCAGATCCTTACCCTATGGCTACACCTTC. Its protein product is CASSIGGRSLPYGYTF.

A note on this clone: A much larger clone sits a single nucleotide away, making a read error possible. Other DNA sequences in this sample translate to the same CDR3. This chain connects TRBV11-3 to TRBJ1-3; a weak D match, TRBD1 (6 bases). Trimming took off 5 bases at V and 4 bases at J, with 9 bases between the two ends. The length of the CDR3 is 13 residues. Germline V gene sequence: CDR1 SGHNT, CDR2 YENEEA. This CDR3 reads CASSLGQGNTIYF. For the CDR3, the DNA is TGTGCCAGCAGCCTCGGACAGGGAAACACCATATATTTT.

The J gene is TRBJ2-5, the V gene TRBV27; possibly TRBD2 for D (7 bases). This CDR3 spans 14 amino acids. V was cut by 6 bases and J by 4 bases, with 15 bases left in between. CDR1 is MNHEY, CDR2 SMNVEV, per germline (reference sequence). The CDR3 DNA follows: TGTGCCAGCAGGTCCCAAGGGGGGGGAGAGACCCAGTACTTC. Its translation: CASRSQGGGETQYF.

The chain joins TRBV9 to TRBJ2-4; 7 positions agree with TRBD2. Unmatched junction bases numbered 12, after V lost 2 bases and J lost 1 base. The CDR3 contains 18 residues. Germline CDR1 reads SGDLS; CDR2 reads YYNGEE. DNA for the CDR3: TGTGCCAGCAGCGTGGGATCCCCCGCCGGGAGGGCCAAAAACATTCAGTACTTC. This sequence encodes CASSVGSPAGRAKNIQYF.

V usage is TRBV4-1 and J usage is TRBJ2-7, with D perhaps matching TRBD1 or TRBD2 (5 bases each). Germline CDR1 reads MGHRA; CDR2 reads YSYEKL. Deletions cut 6 bases from V and 1 base from J, with 19 bases between. The CDR3 has 16 amino acids. The CDR3 is CASRKKGPYQSYEQYV. As DNA, the CDR3 is TGCGCCAGCAGAAAAAAGGGACCATACCAGTCCTACGAGCAGTACGTC.

This clone was seen only a few times. The chain couples TRBV5-6 to TRBJ1-2; no clear D. Germline lookup yields CDR1 SGHDT and CDR2 YYEEEE. This CDR3 has 10 residues. Trimming took off 1 base at V and 6 bases at J, with 1 base between the two ends. The CDR3 DNA sequence: TGTGCCAGCAGCTTGCATGGCTACACCTTC. Encoded protein: CASSLHGYTF.

There are a few counts of this clone. The chain joins TRBV7-9 to TRBJ2-1; D unclear. Germline assignment: CDR1 SEHNR and CDR2 FQNEAQ (reference sequence). Trimming removed 2 bases from V and 9 bases from J, with 11 bases in between. This CDR3 contains 13 residues. CDR3 in DNA: TGTGCCAGCAGCTTATTAGATGGATCTGAGCAGTTCTTC. This encodes CASSLLDGSEQFF.

This clone has a count of ten or more. This rearrangement joins TRBV4-1 to TRBJ2-1, with 8 bases aligning to TRBD1. CDR3 length: 15 residues. J was trimmed by 6 bases and V by 1 base; bases with no gene match: 5. CDR1 MGHRA and CDR2 YSYEKL come from the germline V gene. The CDR3: CASSQGQGSINEQFF. CDR3 bases: TGCGCCAGCAGCCAAGGACAGGGGTCTATCAATGAGCAGTTCTTC.

The chain uses TRBV4-1 and TRBJ2-7; TRBD1 aligns across 7 bases. This CDR3 has 15 residues. V trimming: 3 bases; J trimming: 5 bases; junction bases outside the gene matches: 10. The germline gives CDR1 MGHRA, CDR2 YSYEKL. CDR3 protein: CASSQGILQGNEQYF. Written as DNA, the CDR3 is TGCGCCAGCAGCCAGGGGATCTTACAGGGGAACGAGCAGTACTTC.

V is TRBV5-4 and J is TRBJ2-5, with 10 bases fitting TRBD2. Germline lookup yields CDR1 SGHNT and CDR2 YYREEE (reference sequence). V was clipped by 4 bases and J by 3 bases; unmatched bases: 6. The CDR3 spans 15 residues. CDR3 DNA sequence: TGTGCCAGCAGCCGGGCAGCGGGGGGGGAAGAGACCCAGTACTTC. This gives the protein CASSRAAGGEETQYF.

This clone was recorded many times. The CDR3 sequence is CASSWAENTEAFF. In DNA form, the CDR3 reads TGTGCCAGCAGCTGGGCCGAGAACACTGAAGCTTTCTTT. The genes are TRBV7-2 and TRBJ1-1; D remains unclear. With 4 bases removed from V and 1 base from J, the gap between germline ends came to 7 bases. Germline V gene data show CDR1 as SGHTA and CDR2 as FQGNSA. This CDR3 has 13 residues.

This clone was observed at least ten times. The chain recombines TRBV18 with TRBJ1-3; D perhaps matches TRBD1 (6 bases). The CDR3 is made up of 14 amino acids. CDR1 KGHSH and CDR2 LQKENI come from the germline V gene. With 2 bases removed from V and 3 bases from J, the gap between germline ends came to 8 bases. CDR3 loop: CASSPSGVGNTIYF. CDR3 DNA sequence: TGTGCCAGCTCACCATCAGGGGTTGGAAACACCATATATTTT.

V usage is TRBV23-1 and J usage is TRBJ2-7; 8 bases agree with TRBD2. TRBV23-1 is recorded as an ORF, its role being uncertain. The CDR3 has 15 amino acids. With V trimmed by 2 bases and J by 2 bases, 5 bases remained unmatched. The CDR3 here is CASSQTTSGAYEQYV. The CDR3 nucleotides read TGCGCCAGCAGTCAAACCACTAGCGGAGCCTACGAGCAGTACGTC.

Note on this clone: The sample has other DNA sequences that encode this CDR3 too. This sequence joins TRBV5-4 and TRBJ2-5, with 11 bases matching TRBD2. From germline, CDR1 is SGHNT and CDR2 YYREEE (reference sequence). V lost 4 bases, J lost 2 bases, and 4 bases stayed unmatched. This CDR3 spans 15 amino acids. CDR3 sequence: CASSLAGGVQETQYF. CDR3 DNA sequence: TGTGCCAGCAGCCTAGCGGGGGGCGTGCAAGAGACCCAGTACTTC.